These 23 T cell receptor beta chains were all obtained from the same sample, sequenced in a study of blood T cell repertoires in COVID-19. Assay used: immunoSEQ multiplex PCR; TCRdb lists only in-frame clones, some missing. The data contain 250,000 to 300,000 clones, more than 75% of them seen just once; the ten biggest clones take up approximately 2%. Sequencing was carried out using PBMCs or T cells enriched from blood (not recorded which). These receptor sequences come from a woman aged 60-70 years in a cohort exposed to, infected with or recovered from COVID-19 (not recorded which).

In DNA, the CDR3 is TGTGCCAGCAGCATACGAGGGGCTAGCGGCAATGAGCAGTTCTTC. Protein sequence: CASSIRGASGNEQFF. This chain connects TRBV27 to TRBJ2-1, with 7 bases identical to TRBD2. CDR3 size: 15 residues. In germline, CDR1 is MNHEY, CDR2 SMNVEV (reference sequence). Trimming cost V 6 bases and J 6 bases; bases outside gene matches: 11.

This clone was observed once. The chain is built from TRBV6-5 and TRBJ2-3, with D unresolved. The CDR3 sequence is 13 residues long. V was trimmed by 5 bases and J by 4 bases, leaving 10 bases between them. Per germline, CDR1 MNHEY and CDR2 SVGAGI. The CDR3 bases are TGTGCCAGCAGTCGAGCAACGGCAGATACGCAGTATTTT. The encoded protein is CASSRATADTQYF.

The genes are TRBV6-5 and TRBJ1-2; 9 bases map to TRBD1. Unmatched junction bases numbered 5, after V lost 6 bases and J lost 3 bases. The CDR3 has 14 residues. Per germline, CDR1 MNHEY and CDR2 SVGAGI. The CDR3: CASRATGGHYGYTF. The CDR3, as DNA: TGTGCCAGCAGGGCGACAGGGGGGCACTATGGCTACACCTTC.

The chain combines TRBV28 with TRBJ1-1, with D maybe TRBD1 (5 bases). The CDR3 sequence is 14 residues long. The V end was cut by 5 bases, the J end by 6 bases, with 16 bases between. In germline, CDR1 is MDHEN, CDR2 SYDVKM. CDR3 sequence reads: CASSASPGLAEAFF. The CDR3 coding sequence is TGTGCCAGCAGTGCCTCTCCAGGGCTCGCTGAAGCTTTCTTT.

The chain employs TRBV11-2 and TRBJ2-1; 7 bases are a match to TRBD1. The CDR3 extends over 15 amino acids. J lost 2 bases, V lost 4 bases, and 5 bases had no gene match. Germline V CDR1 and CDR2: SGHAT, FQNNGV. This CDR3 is CASSSTTGAYNEQFF. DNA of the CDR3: TGTGCCAGCAGCTCAACCACAGGGGCCTACAATGAGCAGTTCTTC.

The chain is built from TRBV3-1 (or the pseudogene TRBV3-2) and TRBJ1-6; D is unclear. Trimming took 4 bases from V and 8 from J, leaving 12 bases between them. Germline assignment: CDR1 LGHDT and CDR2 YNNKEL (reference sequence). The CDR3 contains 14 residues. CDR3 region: CASSPTWRDSPLHF. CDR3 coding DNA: TGTGCCAGCAGCCCTACTTGGCGGGATTCACCCCTCCACTTT.

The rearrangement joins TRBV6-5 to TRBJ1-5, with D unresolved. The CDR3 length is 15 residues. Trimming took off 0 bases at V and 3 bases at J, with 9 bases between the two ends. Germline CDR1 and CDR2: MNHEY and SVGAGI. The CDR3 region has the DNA TGTGCCAGCAGTTACTCGAAGCATAACAATCAGCCCCAGCATTTT. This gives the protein CASSYSKHNNQPQHF.

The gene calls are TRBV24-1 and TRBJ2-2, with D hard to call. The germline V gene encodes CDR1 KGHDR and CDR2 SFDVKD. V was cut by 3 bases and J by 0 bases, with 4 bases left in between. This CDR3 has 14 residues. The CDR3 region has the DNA TGTGCCACCAGTGATCCATCGAACACCGGGGAGCTGTTTTTT. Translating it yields CATSDPSNTGELFF.

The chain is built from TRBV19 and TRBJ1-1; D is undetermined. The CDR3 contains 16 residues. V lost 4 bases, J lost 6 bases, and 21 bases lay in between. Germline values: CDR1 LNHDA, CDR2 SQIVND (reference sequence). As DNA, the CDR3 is TGTGCCAGTAGTAGGCTGACTACAACTCTCGGCTCTGAAGCTTTCTTT. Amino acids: CASSRLTTTLGSEAFF.

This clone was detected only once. The CDR3 sequence: CASSYGLTVLNEKLFF. The CDR3 bases are TGTGCCAGCAGTTACGGGCTTACAGTGCTAAATGAAAAACTGTTTTTT. This rearrangement joins TRBV6-5 to TRBJ1-4; D gene unclear. Germline CDR1 reads MNHEY; CDR2 reads SVGAGI. V lost 2 bases, J lost 5 bases, and 15 bases lay in between. CDR3 length: 16 amino acids.

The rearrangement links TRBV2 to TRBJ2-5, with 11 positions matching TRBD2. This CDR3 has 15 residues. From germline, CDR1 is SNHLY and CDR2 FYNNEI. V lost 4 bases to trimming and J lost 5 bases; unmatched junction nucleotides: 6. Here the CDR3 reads CASSGSSGRLETQYF. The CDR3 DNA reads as TGTGCCAGCAGTGGTTCTAGCGGGAGGCTTGAGACCCAGTACTTC.

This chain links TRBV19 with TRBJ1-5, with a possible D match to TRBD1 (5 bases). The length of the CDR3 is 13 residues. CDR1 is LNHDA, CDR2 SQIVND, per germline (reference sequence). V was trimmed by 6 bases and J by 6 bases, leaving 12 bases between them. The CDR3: CASRVQGTQPQHF. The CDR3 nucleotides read TGTGCCAGTAGGGTTCAGGGAACTCAGCCCCAGCATTTT. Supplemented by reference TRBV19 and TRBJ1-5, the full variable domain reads DGGITQSPKYLFRKEGQNVTLSCEQNLNHDAMYWYRQDPGQGLRLIYYSQIVNDFQKGDIAEGYSVSREKKESFPLTVTSAQKNPTAFYLCASRVQGTQPQHFGDGTRLSIL.

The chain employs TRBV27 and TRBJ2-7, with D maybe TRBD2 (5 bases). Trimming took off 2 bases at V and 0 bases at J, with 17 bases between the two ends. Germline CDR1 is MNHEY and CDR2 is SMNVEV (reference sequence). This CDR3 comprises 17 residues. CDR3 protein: CASSLGRRKTNSYEQYF. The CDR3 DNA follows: TGTGCCAGCAGTTTAGGCCGAAGGAAGACTAACTCCTACGAGCAGTACTTC.

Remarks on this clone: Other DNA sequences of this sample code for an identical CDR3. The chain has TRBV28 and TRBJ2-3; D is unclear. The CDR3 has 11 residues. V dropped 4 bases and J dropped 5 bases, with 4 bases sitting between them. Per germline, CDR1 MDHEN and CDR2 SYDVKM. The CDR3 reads CASSWRDTQYF. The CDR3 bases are TGTGCCAGCAGTTGGAGAGATACGCAGTATTTT.

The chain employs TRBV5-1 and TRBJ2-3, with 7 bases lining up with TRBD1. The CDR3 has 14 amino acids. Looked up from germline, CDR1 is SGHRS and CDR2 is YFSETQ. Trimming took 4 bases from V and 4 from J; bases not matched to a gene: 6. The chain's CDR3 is CASSTLTGSDTQYF. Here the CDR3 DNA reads TGCGCCAGCAGCACTTTGACAGGGTCAGATACGCAGTATTTT.

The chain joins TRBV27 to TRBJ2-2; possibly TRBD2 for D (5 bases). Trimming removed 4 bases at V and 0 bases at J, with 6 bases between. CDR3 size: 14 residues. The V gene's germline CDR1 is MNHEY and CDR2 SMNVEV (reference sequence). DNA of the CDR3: TGTGCCAGCAGTTCCGGGACGAACACCGGGGAGCTGTTTTTT. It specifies CASSSGTNTGELFF.

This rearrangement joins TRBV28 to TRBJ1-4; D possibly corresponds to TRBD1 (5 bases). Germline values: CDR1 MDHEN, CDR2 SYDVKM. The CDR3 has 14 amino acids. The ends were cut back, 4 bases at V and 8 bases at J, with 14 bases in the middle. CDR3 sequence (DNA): TGTGCCAGCAGTTCCAGGGAGGGGTGGGAAAAACTGTTTTTT. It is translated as CASSSREGWEKLFF.

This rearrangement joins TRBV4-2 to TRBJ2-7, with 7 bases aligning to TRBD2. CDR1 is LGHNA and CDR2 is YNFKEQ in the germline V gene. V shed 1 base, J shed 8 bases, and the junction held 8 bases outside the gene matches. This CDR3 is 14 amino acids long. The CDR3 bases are TGTGCCAGCAGCCAAGCGGGGGACTACCAGAAGCAGTACTTC. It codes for CASSQAGDYQKQYF.

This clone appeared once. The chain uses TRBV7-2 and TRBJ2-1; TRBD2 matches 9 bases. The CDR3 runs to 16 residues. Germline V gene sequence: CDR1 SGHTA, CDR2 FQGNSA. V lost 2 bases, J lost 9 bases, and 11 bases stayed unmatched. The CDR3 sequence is CASSLRAGGSLGEQFF. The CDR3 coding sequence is TGTGCCAGCAGCTTACGAGCGGGAGGTTCCCTTGGTGAGCAGTTCTTC. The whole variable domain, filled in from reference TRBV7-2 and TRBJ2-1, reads GAGVSQSPSNKVTEKGKDVELRCDPISGHTALYWYRQSLGQGLEFLIYFQGNSAPDKSGLPSDRFSAERTGGSVSTLTIQRTQQEDSAVYLCASSLRAGGSLGEQFFGPGTRLTVL.

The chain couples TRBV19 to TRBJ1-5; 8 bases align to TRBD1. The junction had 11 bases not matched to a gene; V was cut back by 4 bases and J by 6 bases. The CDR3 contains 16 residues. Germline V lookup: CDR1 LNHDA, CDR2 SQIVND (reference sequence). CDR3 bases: TGTGCCAGTAGTAGCACGACAGGGGCAGGCCGTCAGCCCCAGCATTTT. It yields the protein CASSSTTGAGRQPQHF.

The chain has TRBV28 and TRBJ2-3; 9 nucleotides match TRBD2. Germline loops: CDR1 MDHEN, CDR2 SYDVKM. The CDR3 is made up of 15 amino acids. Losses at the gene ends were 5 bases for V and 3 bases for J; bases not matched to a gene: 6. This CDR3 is CASSPTSGLTDTQYF. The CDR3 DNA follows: TGTGCCAGCAGTCCTACTAGCGGGCTAACAGATACGCAGTATTTT.

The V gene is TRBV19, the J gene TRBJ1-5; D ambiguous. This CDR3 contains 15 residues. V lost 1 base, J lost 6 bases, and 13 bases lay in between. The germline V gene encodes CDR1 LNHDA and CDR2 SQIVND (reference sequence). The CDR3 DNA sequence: TGTGCCAGTAGTATAGGGGCAGGCGTGGGTCAGCCCCAGCATTTT. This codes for CASSIGAGVGQPQHF.

CDR3 region: CAWGDRVGNTIYF. The CDR3 coding sequence is TGTGCCTGGGGGGACAGGGTGGGAAACACCATATATTTT. The genes are TRBV30 and TRBJ1-3, with TRBD1 identical over 9 bases. Germline V gene data show CDR1 as GTSNPN and CDR2 as SVGIG (reference sequence). With 5 bases clipped from V and 4 bases from J, the junction kept 3 bases outside the gene matches. This CDR3 comprises 13 residues.